This T cell receptor beta chain was identified in a study of OX40 agonist ivuxolimab in advanced cancers. Study-wide points: Dosing at 0.1 to 3.0 mg/kg was accompanied by clonal expansion of CD4+ and CD8+ blood T cells by week 6. Those patients achieving a partial response at 0.1-3.0 mg/kg showed among the lowest clonal expansion. Part of the nonresponder group also had normalized T-cell clonal expansion that was low.

Concerning this clone itself: The target antigen is unknown.

The CDR3 has 17 amino acids. TCRdb keeps only in-frame clones here, not all; method: immunoSEQ multiplex PCR. The table lists under 90,000 clones, 75% to 85% of them singletons. The chain joins TRBV21-1 to TRBJ2-5; the D call of TRBD1 is as the table states it, not checked on the DNA. The DNA end is a closer match to TRBJ2-7, so the J assignment may be wrong. TRBV21-1 is a recognized pseudogene. Source: CD4+ or CD8+ T cells sorted from blood, taken in a trial of the OX40 agonist ivuxolimab. The receptor was isolated from an adult with an advanced solid tumor such as melanoma, head and neck, liver or kidney cancer. In DNA form, the CDR3 reads TGTGCCAGCAGTACATACTCCCAAGGGACAGGGGCCTACGAGCAGTACTTC. Amino acids: CASSTYSQGTGAYEQYF.